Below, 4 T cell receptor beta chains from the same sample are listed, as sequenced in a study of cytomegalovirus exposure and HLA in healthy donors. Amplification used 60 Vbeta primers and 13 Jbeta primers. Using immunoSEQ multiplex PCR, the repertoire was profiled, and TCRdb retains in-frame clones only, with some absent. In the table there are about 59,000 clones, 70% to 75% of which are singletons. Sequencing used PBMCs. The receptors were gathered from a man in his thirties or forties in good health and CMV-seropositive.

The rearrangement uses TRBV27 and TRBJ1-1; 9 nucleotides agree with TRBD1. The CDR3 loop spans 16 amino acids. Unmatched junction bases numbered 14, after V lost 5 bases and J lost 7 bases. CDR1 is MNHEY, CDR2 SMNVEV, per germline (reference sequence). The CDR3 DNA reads TGTGCCAGCAGTGCGCTTCATTGGGACAGGGTCGGTGAAGCTTTCTTT. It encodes CASSALHWDRVGEAFF.

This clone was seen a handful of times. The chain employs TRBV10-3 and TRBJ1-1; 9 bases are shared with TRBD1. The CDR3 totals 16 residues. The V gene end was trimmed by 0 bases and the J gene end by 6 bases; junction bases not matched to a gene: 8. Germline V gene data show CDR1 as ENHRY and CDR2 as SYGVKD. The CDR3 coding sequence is TGTGCCATCAGTGAGTCATGGGGACAGGGTGGCGCTGAAGCTTTCTTT. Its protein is CAISESWGQGGAEAFF.

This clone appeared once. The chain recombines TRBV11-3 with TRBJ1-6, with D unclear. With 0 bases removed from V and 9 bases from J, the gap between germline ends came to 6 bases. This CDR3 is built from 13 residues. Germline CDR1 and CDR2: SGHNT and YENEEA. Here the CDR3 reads CASSLDRISPLHF. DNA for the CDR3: TGTGCCAGCAGCTTAGACAGGATTTCACCCCTCCACTTT.

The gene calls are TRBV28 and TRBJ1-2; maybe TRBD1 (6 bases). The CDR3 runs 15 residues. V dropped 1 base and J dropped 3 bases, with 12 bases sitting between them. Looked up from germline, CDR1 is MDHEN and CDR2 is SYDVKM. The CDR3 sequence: CASSLSGGVDYGYTF. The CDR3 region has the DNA TGTGCCAGCAGTTTATCGGGGGGCGTAGACTATGGCTACACCTTC.